What follows are 21 T cell receptor beta chains derived from one specimen sequenced in a study of neoadjuvant anti-PD-1 for oral cavity cancer. Assay: immunoSEQ multiplex PCR; the TCRdb copy retains only in-frame clones and omits some. The sample lists just over 65,000 clones, around 83% occurring once. As to time point: after neoadjuvant nivolumab, at surgical resection. The material sequenced was PBMCs, taken after nivolumab (anti-PD-1) treatment. These receptors all come from a person aged 35-79 years with oral cavity squamous cell carcinoma.

The chain combines TRBV7-6 with TRBJ2-5, with D uncertain. Germline CDR1 and CDR2: SGHVS and FNYEAQ. This CDR3 spans 13 amino acids. The ends were cut back, 4 bases at V and 2 bases at J, with 8 bases in the middle. The CDR3 reads CASSSYLQETQYF. CDR3 coding DNA: TGTGCCAGCAGCTCATACCTTCAAGAGACCCAGTACTTC. Drawing the rest from reference TRBV7-6 and TRBJ2-5, the complete variable domain is GAGVSQSPRYKVTKRGQDVALRCDPISGHVSLYWYRQALGQGPEFLTYFNYEAQQDKSGLPNDRFSAERPEGSISTLTIQRTEQRDSAMYRCASSSYLQETQYFGPGTRLLVL.

This clone was seen a single time. The genes are TRBV10-1 and TRBJ1-1; D is undetermined. Deletions cut 2 bases from V and 10 bases from J, with 11 bases between. The CDR3 has 12 amino acids. Per germline, CDR1 WNHNN and CDR2 SYGVQD (reference sequence). CDR3 sequence: CASSEGLGGAFF. In DNA, the CDR3 is TGCGCCAGCAGTGAGGGACTTGGCGGAGCTTTCTTT.

The V and J genes are TRBV2 and TRBJ2-1, with 12 bases matching TRBD2. CDR3 length: 15 residues. The germline gives CDR1 SNHLY, CDR2 FYNNEI. J lost 9 bases, V lost 3 bases, and 6 bases had no gene match. CDR3 nucleotides: TGTGCCAGCAGTGATCGACTAGCGGGAGTGGTTGAGCAGTTCTTC. Translated, it gives CASSDRLAGVVEQFF.

The chain combines TRBV5-4 with TRBJ2-1; 8 nucleotides line up with TRBD2. CDR1 and CDR2 from the germline V gene are SGHNT and YYREEE (reference sequence). This CDR3 spans 14 amino acids. V shed 0 bases, J shed 6 bases, and the junction held 2 bases outside the gene matches. The DNA of the CDR3 is TGTGCCAGCAGCTTGGCCGGGGGGGTCAATGAGCAGTTCTTC. Amino acids: CASSLAGGVNEQFF.

The V gene is TRBV6-1, the J gene TRBJ2-1, with 14 bases that match TRBD2. The CDR3 totals 16 residues. Germline V gene sequence: CDR1 MNHNS, CDR2 SASEGT. V lost 4 bases and J lost 9; bases outside the gene matches: 8. For the CDR3, the DNA is TGTGCCAGCAGTGCCGCGACTAGCGGGAGGGCCGGTGAGCAGTTCTTC. This codes for CASSAATSGRAGEQFF.

This chain connects TRBV9 to TRBJ2-2, with TRBD2 as a possible D gene (6 bases). CDR3 length: 15 residues. Germline loops: CDR1 SGDLS, CDR2 YYNGEE. Trimming pared 3 bases from V and 5 bases from J, leaving 14 bases between. For the CDR3, the DNA is TGTGCCAGCAGCGAACGCGGGACTTCTACCGGGGAGCTGTTTTTT. Protein sequence: CASSERGTSTGELFF. Full variable domain (missing parts from reference TRBV9 and TRBJ2-2): DSGVTQTPKHLITATGQRVTLRCSPRSGDLSVYWYQQSLDQGLQFLIQYYNGEERAKGNILERFSAQQFPDLHSELNLSSLELGDSALYFCASSERGTSTGELFFGEGSRLTVL.

This clone was seen a handful of times. This chain uses TRBV2 with TRBJ2-5, with D possibly called TRBD1 or TRBD2 (5 bases each). This CDR3 comprises 17 residues. The V gene's germline CDR1 is SNHLY and CDR2 FYNNEI. V lost 2 bases, J lost 1 base, and 17 bases lay in between. The CDR3 DNA follows: TGTGCCAGCAGTGAAAGCCAATACCGGGGCCCCCAAGAGACCCAGTACTTC. Translated, it gives CASSESQYRGPQETQYF.

The chain has TRBV27 and TRBJ2-7, with D perhaps TRBD2 (7 bases). The CDR3 has 19 amino acids. Germline V CDR1 and CDR2: MNHEY, SMNVEV (reference sequence). The V end lost 0 bases, the J end lost 4 bases, and 25 bases lay between the germline ends. The CDR3 region has the DNA TGTGCCAGCAGTTTATCTGGATTCGGGGGGCAGGGCTTCATTTACGAGCAGTACTTC. Amino acids: CASSLSGFGGQGFIYEQYF.

This chain connects TRBV4-1 to TRBJ1-1, with D maybe TRBD1 (5 bases). Germline loops: CDR1 MGHRA, CDR2 YSYEKL. Trimming took 0 bases from V and 13 from J, leaving 18 bases between them. This CDR3 is 14 amino acids long. As DNA, the CDR3 is TGCGCCAGCAGCCAAGATCGGGGACGAGGGTGGTATTTCTTT. The encoded protein is CASSQDRGRGWYFF.

The V and J genes are TRBV4-1 and TRBJ2-1; no clear D. Per germline, CDR1 MGHRA and CDR2 YSYEKL. The V gene lost 9 bases and the J gene lost 0 bases, with 9 bases spanning the gap. This CDR3 has 13 residues. CDR3 DNA sequence: TGCGCCAGGTTGGGTAGCTCCTACAATGAGCAGTTCTTC. Translated, it gives CARLGSSYNEQFF.

The chain employs TRBV5-4 and TRBJ2-2; D is ambiguous. Per the germline V gene, CDR1 is SGHNT and CDR2 is YYREEE (reference sequence). Deletions cut 2 bases from V and 2 bases from J, with 7 bases between. This CDR3 has 14 amino acids. Here the CDR3 DNA reads TGTGCCAGCAGCTTAAACCGTAACACCGGGGAGCTGTTTTTT. Protein product: CASSLNRNTGELFF. The full variable domain, rest sourced from reference TRBV5-4 and TRBJ2-2, is ETGVTQSPTHLIKTRGQQVTLRCSSQSGHNTVSWYQQALGQGPQFIFQYYREEENGRGNFPPRFSGLQFPNYSSELNVNALELDDSALYLCASSLNRNTGELFFGEGSRLTVL.

This clone was seen a few times. The chain is built from TRBV5-4 and TRBJ2-7, with TRBD2 as a possible D gene (7 bases). Trimming removed 3 bases at V and 4 bases at J, with 23 bases between. Germline CDR1 and CDR2: SGHNT and YYREEE (reference sequence). CDR3 length equals 17 residues. CDR3 sequence reads: CASSSGSLGGGTYEQYF. CDR3 nucleotide sequence: TGTGCCAGCAGCTCGGGGAGTCTAGGGGGAGGGACGTACGAGCAGTACTTC.

The gene calls are TRBV30 and TRBJ1-5; no definite D call. V gave up 2 bases and J gave up 2 bases, with 13 bases separating them. The CDR3 has 15 amino acids. Per the germline V gene, CDR1 is GTSNPN and CDR2 is SVGIG (reference sequence). CDR3 in amino acids: CAWSPFSGGNQPQHF. The CDR3 nucleotides read TGTGCCTGGAGTCCCTTTTCTGGCGGCAATCAGCCCCAGCATTTT.

The chain links TRBV6-1 to TRBJ1-2; maybe TRBD1 (5 bases). This CDR3 region has 14 residues. The germline V gene has CDR1 MNHNS and CDR2 SASEGT. The germline V and J ends were trimmed by 7 bases and 4 bases, with 16 bases remaining between them. CDR3 residues: CASTLRGGSYGYTF. The CDR3 coding sequence is TGTGCCAGCACCCTAAGGGGCGGATCCTATGGCTACACCTTC.

The V call is TRBV27, the J call TRBJ1-2; tentative D call: TRBD1 (6 bases). This CDR3 region has 14 residues. CDR1 is MNHEY and CDR2 is SMNVEV in the germline V gene (reference sequence). With 2 bases removed from V and 5 bases from J, the gap between germline ends came to 12 bases. The CDR3 nucleotides are TGTGCCAGCAGTTTACAACAGGGATCATATGGCTACACCTTC. Translating gives CASSLQQGSYGYTF.

This chain's CDR3 is CASTRRGGLEDTQYF. CDR3 sequence (DNA): TGTGCCAGCACCAGGAGGGGGGGCTTGGAAGATACGCAGTATTTT. The chain recombines TRBV28 with TRBJ2-3, with a possible D match to TRBD2 (7 bases). The CDR3 is 15 residues long. Germline assignment: CDR1 MDHEN and CDR2 SYDVKM. The V and J ends lost 7 bases and 5 bases respectively, with 19 bases between them. Supplemented by reference TRBV28 and TRBJ2-3, the full variable domain reads DVKVTQSSRYLVKRTGEKVFLECVQDMDHENMFWYRQDPGLGLRLIYFSYDVKMKEKGDIPEGYSVSREKKERFSLILESASTNQTSMYLCASTRRGGLEDTQYFGPGTRLTVL.

This chain links TRBV6-5 with TRBJ2-2; 8 nucleotides align to TRBD1. Trimming cost V 5 bases and J 4 bases; bases outside gene matches: 6. This CDR3 has 15 residues. Germline V gene sequence: CDR1 MNHEY, CDR2 SVGAGI. The CDR3 spells CASSRGTGVTGELFF. CDR3 nucleotides: TGTGCCAGCAGTCGGGGGACAGGCGTCACCGGGGAGCTGTTTTTT.

The genes are TRBV27 and TRBJ2-4; no clear D. The CDR3 has 12 amino acids. V gave up 2 bases and J gave up 6 bases, with 5 bases separating them. Per germline, CDR1 MNHEY and CDR2 SMNVEV (reference sequence). CDR3 bases: TGTGCCAGCAGTTTAGATAGAAACATTCAGTACTTC. Protein: CASSLDRNIQYF.

The rearrangement uses TRBV5-6 and TRBJ1-2; 8 bases map to TRBD1. Germline V gene sequence: CDR1 SGHDT, CDR2 YYEEEE. This CDR3 has 15 amino acids. The V gene end was trimmed by 4 bases and the J gene end by 4 bases; junction bases not matched to a gene: 9. The CDR3 sequence: CASSTWDRPAYGYTF. CDR3 bases: TGTGCCAGCAGCACGTGGGACAGGCCAGCCTATGGCTACACCTTC.

This chain joins TRBV2 and TRBJ1-2, with D maybe TRBD1 (6 bases). CDR1 SNHLY and CDR2 FYNNEI come from the germline V gene. The CDR3 length is 12 residues. Trimming removed 8 bases at V and 5 bases at J, with 12 bases between. The CDR3 coding sequence is TGTGCCAGCCACGAGGGGGGGTATGGCTACACCTTC. It codes for CASHEGGYGYTF.

The rearrangement uses TRBV6-1 and TRBJ2-5; D gene uncertain. The V gene's germline CDR1 is MNHNS and CDR2 SASEGT. Trimming cost V 5 bases and J 2 bases, with 15 bases left between them. CDR3 length equals 15 residues. The CDR3 bases are TGTGCCAGCAGTCGTTCGATTGGGCAGCAAGAGACCCAGTACTTC. The encoded protein is CASSRSIGQQETQYF.